This entry lists 2 T cell receptor beta chains sequenced from one sample in a study of cytomegalovirus exposure and HLA in healthy donors. PCR amplification relied on 60 Vbeta primers (plus 13 Jbeta primers). Sequencing used immunoSEQ multiplex PCR; TCRdb keeps in-frame clones, though not all of them. Here the sample spans hundreds of thousands of clones, about 74% being singletons. Sequenced sample: PBMCs. Source of these receptors: a man aged 35-49 years in good health and CMV-seronegative.

The chain is built from TRBV7-3 and TRBJ2-1, with no clear D. Trimming took off 1 base at V and 0 bases at J, with 7 bases between the two ends. The CDR3 totals 15 residues. The V gene's germline CDR1 is SGHTA and CDR2 FQGTGA. The CDR3 reads CASSLMGSSYNEQFF. The DNA of the CDR3 is TGTGCCAGCAGCTTAATGGGCAGCTCCTACAATGAGCAGTTCTTC. The full variable domain, rest sourced from reference TRBV7-3 and TRBJ2-1, is GAGVSQTPSNKVTEKGKYVELRCDPISGHTALYWYRQSLGQGPEFLIYFQGTGAADDSGLPNDRFFAVRPEGSVSTLKIQRTERGDSAVYLCASSLMGSSYNEQFFGPGTRLTVL.

This chain connects TRBV4-3 to TRBJ2-2; 9 positions agree with TRBD2. This CDR3 has 18 residues. Trimming took 4 bases from V and 1 from J; bases not matched to a gene: 10. Germline loops: CDR1 LGHNA, CDR2 YSLEER. CDR3 amino acids: CASSPSRGLALNTGELFF. The CDR3 DNA sequence: TGCGCCAGCAGCCCAAGTCGAGGACTAGCGCTGAACACCGGGGAGCTGTTTTTT.